This T cell receptor (beta chain) was documented in a study of T cell repertoires and HLA-DP antigens. Germline V gives CDR1 SGDLS, CDR2 YYNGEE. The CDR3 loop spans 15 amino acids. V dropped 0 bases and J dropped 7 bases, with 11 bases sitting between them. CD4+ T cells were isolated untouched, approximately 98% pure. Comments on this clone: The antigen is not known.

The PCR primers covered 54 TRBV and 13 TRBJ segments. TCRdb's copy holds only in-frame clones and misses some; the assay was immunoSEQ multiplex PCR. The sample lists approximately 110,000 clones, approximately 92% occurring once. The TCR was taken from a woman between 18 and 30 years old in good health and CMV-seronegative. The chain has TRBV9 and TRBJ1-6; D is unresolved. Sequencing was performed on CD4+ T cells from PBMCs. The DNA for the CDR3 is TGTGCCAGCAGCGTAGGCCTGAATGCCAATTCACCCCTCCACTTT. Encoded protein: CASSVGLNANSPLHF.